The 30 T cell receptor beta chains below all came from one sample that was sequenced in a study of cytomegalovirus exposure and HLA in healthy donors. Researchers ran the PCR with 60 Vbeta and 13 Jbeta primers. Generated by immunoSEQ multiplex PCR, the TCRdb table keeps only in-frame clones and is missing some. Here the sample spans over 85,000 clones, roughly 80% being singletons. Sequenced material: PBMCs. These receptors were obtained from a man aged 35 to 55 in good health and CMV-seronegative.

This clone came up a few times. The chain carries TRBV25-1 and TRBJ1-4; 7 bases fit TRBD1. The CDR3 loop spans 14 amino acids. The germline gives CDR1 MGHDK, CDR2 SYGVNS. V was clipped by 5 bases and J by 2 bases; unmatched bases: 2. The CDR3 spells CASSQGVTNEKLFF. The DNA for the CDR3 is TGTGCCAGCAGTCAGGGGGTTACTAATGAAAAACTGTTTTTT.

This clone was seen a handful of times. The V and J genes are TRBV19 and TRBJ1-1; D unclear. Per the germline V gene, CDR1 is LNHDA and CDR2 is SQIVND (reference sequence). The CDR3 runs 14 residues. Trimming took off 3 bases at V and 1 base at J, with 9 bases between the two ends. The DNA of the CDR3 is TGTGCCAGTAGTATGTCGGCGGGGAACACTGAAGCTTTCTTT. Translation: CASSMSAGNTEAFF.

This clone was found a few times. This sequence joins TRBV4-3 and TRBJ1-3; D is possibly TRBD1 (6 bases). CDR3 length equals 17 residues. V was pared by 4 bases and J by 0 bases, with 16 bases between. Germline loops: CDR1 LGHNA, CDR2 YSLEER. Here the CDR3 DNA reads TGCGCCAGCAGCCGCATTACAGGGTCTATCTCTGGAAACACCATATATTTT. Translation: CASSRITGSISGNTIYF.

CDR3 residues: CASSRGGWTGESPLHF. CDR3 in DNA: TGCGCCAGCAGTAGGGGGGGGTGGACAGGGGAATCACCCCTCCACTTT. The chain employs TRBV4-1 and TRBJ1-6; 9 bases map to TRBD1. The CDR3 has 16 residues. From germline, CDR1 is MGHRA and CDR2 YSYEKL. The V segment lost 6 bases and the J segment 10 bases; nucleotides outside the gene matches: 13.

V is TRBV2 and J is TRBJ2-6, with a tentative D call TRBD2 (5 bases). The CDR3 length is 18 residues. V dropped 8 bases and J dropped 1 base, with 21 bases sitting between them. Per germline, CDR1 SNHLY and CDR2 FYNNEI. CDR3 in DNA: TGTGCCAGCCGCCTAGCCGGACGGCAGGTATCTGGGGCCAACGTCCTGACTTTC. This sequence encodes CASRLAGRQVSGANVLTF.

V usage is TRBV19 and J usage is TRBJ1-4, with unresolved D. Trimming left V 2 bases short and J 4 bases short, with 8 bases between. Germline loops: CDR1 LNHDA, CDR2 SQIVND (reference sequence). This CDR3 has 14 amino acids. The CDR3 region has the DNA TGTGCCAGTAGTATAACGGGGTATAATGAAAAACTGTTTTTT. Translating it yields CASSITGYNEKLFF. Together with reference TRBV19 and TRBJ1-4, the CDR3 gives the full variable domain: DGGITQSPKYLFRKEGQNVTLSCEQNLNHDAMYWYRQDPGQGLRLIYYSQIVNDFQKGDIAEGYSVSREKKESFPLTVTSAQKNPTAFYLCASSITGYNEKLFFGSGTQLSVL.

A single count supports this clone. The V gene is TRBV7-2, the J gene TRBJ2-1, with 10 bases fitting TRBD1. Germline V gives CDR1 SGHTA, CDR2 FQGNSA. After removal of 7 bases from V and 6 bases from J, the junction contained 6 bases not matched to a gene. This CDR3 has 14 residues. The CDR3 DNA is TGTGCCAGCATAGGGACAGGGGTTGGCAATGAGCAGTTCTTC. Amino acid sequence: CASIGTGVGNEQFF.

This clone appeared once. The V and J genes are TRBV7-9 and TRBJ2-7; D may be TRBD1 (6 bases). V gave up 5 bases and J gave up 0 bases, with 14 bases separating them. The CDR3 length is 15 residues. In germline, CDR1 is SEHNR, CDR2 FQNEAQ (reference sequence). CDR3: CASSTGSPNSYEQYF. The DNA for the CDR3 is TGTGCCAGCAGCACAGGGTCTCCTAACTCCTACGAGCAGTACTTC.

This clone was picked up a small number of times. For the CDR3, the DNA is TGTGCCAGCAGTCCAACTCGGGGGGCCACTTATGGCTACACCTTC. Residues: CASSPTRGATYGYTF. The rearrangement uses TRBV2 and TRBJ1-2, with TRBD1 as a possible D gene (6 bases). Germline CDR1 SNHLY, CDR2 FYNNEI. V was cut by 5 bases and J by 5 bases, with 18 bases left in between. This CDR3 spans 15 amino acids.

The chain employs TRBV19 and TRBJ2-4; 7 bases line up with TRBD2. J gave up 4 bases and V 3 bases, and 6 bases lay outside the gene matches. The germline V gene has CDR1 LNHDA and CDR2 SQIVND (reference sequence). This CDR3 has 15 amino acids. The CDR3 sequence is CASSIAAGEKNIQYF. The CDR3 DNA follows: TGTGCCAGTAGTATTGCTGCGGGAGAGAAAAACATTCAGTACTTC.

This rearrangement joins TRBV6-5 to TRBJ1-6, with D unclear. Trimming took 8 bases from V and 0 from J, leaving 11 bases between them. Germline V lookup: CDR1 MNHEY, CDR2 SVGAGI. This CDR3 has 15 amino acids. CDR3 coding DNA: TGTGCCAGCCACCAACTAAGCTCCTATAATTCACCCCTCCACTTT. Amino acid sequence: CASHQLSSYNSPLHF.

The V and J genes are TRBV7-2 and TRBJ2-1; TRBD2 agrees at 9 bases. Germline V gene lookup returns CDR1 SGHTA and CDR2 FQGNSA. The CDR3 totals 16 residues. The trim removed 1 base at V and 6 bases at J, leaving 7 bases unmatched. The CDR3, as DNA: TGTGCCAGCAGCTTAGGGGGGACTAGCTTCGGCAATGAGCAGTTCTTC. Protein sequence: CASSLGGTSFGNEQFF.

This clone showed up just a few times. The chain joins TRBV2 to TRBJ2-5, with a tentative D call TRBD1 (6 bases). The germline V gene has CDR1 SNHLY and CDR2 FYNNEI. V lost 4 bases and J 5 bases, leaving 14 bases between the germline ends. CDR3 size: 14 residues. The chain's CDR3 is CASSVNRDEETQYF. CDR3 nucleotides: TGTGCCAGCAGTGTCAACAGGGATGAGGAGACCCAGTACTTC.

The gene calls are TRBV5-8 and TRBJ1-1; D not certain. Germline V gene sequence: CDR1 SGHTS, CDR2 YDEGEE. V was clipped by 1 base and J by 11 bases, with 12 bases between them. This CDR3 region has 12 residues. The CDR3 nucleotides are TGTGCCAGCAGCTTGTCGGGTACGCGGGCTTTCTTT. Amino acid sequence: CASSLSGTRAFF.

V and J are TRBV11-2 and TRBJ2-1; TRBD2 agrees at 9 bases. The CDR3 contains 15 residues. Germline V gives CDR1 SGHAT, CDR2 FQNNGV. V was pared by 1 base and J by 8 bases, with 6 bases of the junction left unmatched. The CDR3 DNA is TGTGCCAGCAGCTTAGTTGCGGGGGGGCTGGATGAGCAGTTCTTC. Translation: CASSLVAGGLDEQFF.

In the case of this clone: An end of the junction does not agree with germline; a read error may underlie this. CDR3 bases: TGTTCCAGCAGCTTGGGGGAGGGGGGGGTTCATCAGCCCCAGCATTTT. Protein sequence: CSSSLGEGGVHQPQHF. The chain employs TRBV7-9 and TRBJ1-5; D is possibly TRBD1 (6 bases). Germline loops: CDR1 SEHNR, CDR2 FQNEAQ (reference sequence). This CDR3 region has 16 residues.

The chain is built from TRBV5-4 and TRBJ2-1, with 13 positions matching TRBD2. The CDR3 sequence is 20 residues long. Germline V gene sequence: CDR1 SGHNT, CDR2 YYREEE (reference sequence). With V trimmed by 4 bases and J by 3 bases, 16 bases remained unmatched. This chain's CDR3 is CASSPDITSGGALFYNEQFF. CDR3 nucleotides: TGTGCCAGCAGCCCAGACATTACTAGCGGGGGGGCATTATTCTACAATGAGCAGTTCTTC.

The chain combines TRBV21-1 with TRBJ1-5; the table gives TRBD1 as D, unverified against the DNA. TRBV21-1 counts as a pseudogene. CDR3 length equals 18 residues. The CDR3 protein is CASSTRQGISYSNQPQHF. In DNA, the CDR3 is TGTGCCAGCAGCACGAGACAGGGGATTTCTTATAGCAATCAGCCCCAGCATTTT.

The chain is built from TRBV5-1 and TRBJ1-4, with no clear D. V lost 4 bases, J lost 6 bases, and 13 bases lay in between. CDR1 and CDR2 from the germline V gene are SGHRS and YFSETQ. The CDR3 consists of 14 residues. The CDR3 DNA reads TGCGCCAGCAGCCGGGGATTCGGTGATGAAAAACTGTTTTTT. Encoded protein: CASSRGFGDEKLFF.

The chain combines TRBV10-3 with TRBJ2-5, with a weak D call TRBD1 (6 bases). The J call may be in error: the DNA end matches TRBJ2-7 better. In germline, CDR1 is ENHRY, CDR2 SYGVKD. The CDR3 totals 14 residues. The CDR3 DNA follows: TGTGCCATCAGTAGGACAGCAAGTACCTACGAGCAGTACTTC. This sequence encodes CAISRTASTYEQYF.

The chain couples TRBV25-1 to TRBJ1-6; possibly TRBD1 for D (6 bases). This CDR3 comprises 13 residues. Germline CDR1 and CDR2: MGHDK and SYGVNS. Deletions cut 3 bases from V and 9 bases from J, with 9 bases between. This CDR3 is CASSDDRSSPLHF. CDR3 coding DNA: TGTGCCAGCAGTGACGACAGGAGTTCACCCCTCCACTTT.

As DNA, the CDR3 is TGTGCCAGCAGAGAGTCGATCGAGGGCCGCCGTCGCTACGAGCAGTACTTC. Translating it yields CASRESIEGRRRYEQYF. The chain uses TRBV6-4 and TRBJ2-7; TRBD2 is a possible D gene (5 bases). This CDR3 region has 17 residues. Germline values: CDR1 MRHNA, CDR2 SNTAGT. Trimming left V 6 bases short and J 3 bases short, with 24 bases between.

The CDR3: CASSHNRQGSYNEQFF. As DNA, the CDR3 is TGCGCCAGCAGCCATAACAGACAGGGATCCTACAATGAGCAGTTCTTC. J is TRBJ2-1 and V is TRBV4-3, with 7 bases lining up with TRBD1. The length of the CDR3 is 16 residues. Germline V gene data show CDR1 as LGHNA and CDR2 as YSLEER. Unmatched junction bases numbered 6, after V lost 3 bases and J lost 1 base.

This clone was detected only a few times. The chain employs TRBV2 and TRBJ2-5; tentatively, D is TRBD1 (6 bases). The V end was cut by 4 bases, the J end by 0 bases, with 9 bases between. This CDR3 is 14 amino acids long. Germline CDR1 SNHLY, CDR2 FYNNEI. In DNA form, the CDR3 reads TGTGCCAGCAGTGTTAACAGGGACCAAGAGACCCAGTACTTC. This sequence encodes CASSVNRDQETQYF.

The rearrangement links TRBV29-1 to TRBJ2-1; 11 positions agree with TRBD2. The CDR3 consists of 17 residues. The germline V gene has CDR1 SQVTM and CDR2 ANQGSEA. The V gene end was trimmed by 5 bases and the J gene end by 0 bases; junction bases not matched to a gene: 9. The CDR3 DNA is TGCAGCGTTTTTCTACCTAGCGGGGGGAGCTCCTACAATGAGCAGTTCTTC. Amino acids: CSVFLPSGGSSYNEQFF.

V gene TRBV5-1 combines with J gene TRBJ1-1; D is possibly TRBD1 (6 bases). Deletions cut 4 bases from V and 6 bases from J, with 16 bases between. The germline V gene has CDR1 SGHRS and CDR2 YFSETQ. CDR3 size: 14 residues. CDR3 loop: CASSPPRGNAEAFF. CDR3 in DNA: TGCGCCAGCAGCCCCCCCAGGGGAAATGCTGAAGCTTTCTTT.

The chain carries TRBV19 and TRBJ1-1, with a weak D call TRBD1 (5 bases). V lost 8 bases to trimming and J lost 8 bases, with 27 bases between them. This CDR3 comprises 16 residues. Germline values: CDR1 LNHDA, CDR2 SQIVND (reference sequence). The CDR3 region is CASGRIFSGRASEAFF. The CDR3 bases are TGTGCCAGTGGGCGGATCTTCTCGGGCAGGGCATCCGAAGCTTTCTTT.

The chain employs TRBV11-1 and TRBJ2-5; unclear D gene. V lost 3 bases and J lost 5, with 13 bases in between. The length of the CDR3 is 14 residues. Germline V gene lookup returns CDR1 SGHAT and CDR2 FQDESV (reference sequence). Here the CDR3 DNA reads TGTGCCAGCAGCTTTCAAGCTTTCGGGGAGACCCAGTACTTC. This encodes CASSFQAFGETQYF. The full variable domain, with the rest looked up from reference TRBV11-1 and TRBJ2-5, is EAEVAQSPRYKITEKSQAVAFWCDPISGHATLYWYRQILGQGPELLVQFQDESVVDDSQLPKDRFSAERLKGVDSTLKIQPAELGDSAMYLCASSFQAFGETQYFGPGTRLLVL.

As to this clone: Other DNA sequences in the same sample also yield this CDR3. The rearrangement joins TRBV18 to TRBJ2-5, with TRBD1 matching 8 bases. Germline lookup yields CDR1 KGHSH and CDR2 LQKENI. The CDR3 sequence is 14 residues long. Losses at the gene ends were 6 bases for V and 5 bases for J; bases not matched to a gene: 8. CDR3 coding DNA: TGTGCCAGCTCGCCGGACAGGGCACAGGAGACCCAGTACTTC. Amino acids: CASSPDRAQETQYF.

V and J are TRBV5-1 and TRBJ1-6; a weak D match, TRBD1 (6 bases). The CDR3 is 15 amino acids. Germline V CDR1 and CDR2: SGHRS, YFSETQ. Trimming cost V 0 bases and J 6 bases, with 10 bases left between them. CDR3: CASSLALDSNSPLHF. The CDR3 coding sequence is TGCGCCAGCAGCTTGGCCTTGGACAGTAATTCACCCCTCCACTTT.